This T cell receptor beta chain emerged from a study of shared clonotypes between healthy human individuals. The wider study: Per-donor plates numbered three CD4 naive, three CD4 memory, two CD8 naive and one CD8 memory.

On this clone itself: The antigen is not known.

The germline gives CDR1 SGHNT, CDR2 YYREEE (reference sequence). The germline V and J ends were trimmed by 2 bases and 9 bases, with 21 bases remaining between them. The CDR3 runs to 16 residues. A deep-level run was used for the assay. The data were produced by immunoSEQ multiplex PCR, yet TCRdb's version contains in-frame clones alone and is incomplete. Of 2,500,000 or so clones listed, approximately 90% were seen once; the top ten hold roughly 0.15%. Study-level points and caveats: Compared with memory subsets, naive subsets generally had larger estimated richness.

Partitioning of CD4+ cells yielded a CD45RA+ naive subset and a CD45RA-negative memory subset. The V gene is TRBV5-4, the J gene TRBJ2-1, with D possibly matching TRBD2 (6 bases). The sample was naive CD4+ T cells sorted from blood. Subset in this sample: CD45RA+ positively selected. This TCR derives from a man younger than 30 in good health. CDR3 coding DNA: TGTGCCAGCAGCTTTGGGACGGGAGTGGGAATACTTGAGCAGTTCTTC. Amino acid sequence: CASSFGTGVGILEQFF.